The 19 T cell receptor beta chains below come from one sample, sequenced in a study of T cells in tumors after PD-1 blockade. This table comes from immunoSEQ multiplex PCR, and its TCRdb copy is limited to in-frame clones, with some not included. In the table there are 45,000 or so clones, approximately 79% of which are singletons. This material consisted of PBMCs, taken before anti-PD-1 therapy. Receptors originate from a human donor with advanced basal cell or squamous cell carcinoma (not recorded which).

The chain joins TRBV3-1 (or the pseudogene TRBV3-2) to TRBJ2-7; tentative D call: TRBD1 (6 bases). Germline values: CDR1 LGHDT, CDR2 YNNKEL (reference sequence). V shed 5 bases and J shed 3 bases, with 11 bases lying between them. This CDR3 region has 13 residues. This CDR3 is CASSTKGGYEQYF. CDR3 sequence (DNA): TGTGCCAGCAGCACAAAAGGGGGCTACGAGCAGTACTTC.

The rearrangement uses TRBV6-5 and TRBJ2-2; 7 bases match TRBD2. Losses at the gene ends were 4 bases for V and 3 bases for J; bases not matched to a gene: 5. This CDR3 comprises 15 residues. Germline V gene lookup returns CDR1 MNHEY and CDR2 SVGAGI. CDR3 nucleotides: TGTGCCAGCAGTTGGGCGGGAGCGGACACCGGGGAGCTGTTTTTT. The encoded protein is CASSWAGADTGELFF.

This chain links TRBV6-4 with TRBJ2-5; perhaps TRBD2 as D (6 bases). Germline V gives CDR1 MRHNA, CDR2 SNTAGT. The CDR3 covers 13 residues. Between the trimmed V and J ends, which lost 4 bases and 5 bases, there was a span of 11 bases. CDR3 sequence (DNA): TGTGCCAGCAGTGCAAGGGGAGGTGAGACCCAGTACTTC. Its protein is CASSARGGETQYF.

The chain couples TRBV5-1 to TRBJ2-3; D is undetermined. The CDR3 spans 15 residues. Germline lookup yields CDR1 SGHRS and CDR2 YFSETQ. V lost 0 bases and J 0 bases, leaving 8 bases between the germline ends. The CDR3 is CASSLGQVSTDTQYF. The CDR3 DNA is TGCGCCAGCAGCTTGGGCCAGGTTAGCACAGATACGCAGTATTTT.

V is TRBV7-2 and J is TRBJ2-7; 9 bases agree with TRBD2. Trimming removed 5 bases from V and 4 bases from J; junction bases left unmatched: 9. The CDR3 totals 15 residues. Germline CDR1 is SGHTA and CDR2 is FQGNSA. The CDR3 here is CASSPGGLAGYEQYF. CDR3 in DNA: TGTGCCAGCAGCCCTGGGGGGCTAGCGGGATACGAGCAGTACTTC.

The rearrangement links TRBV5-6 to TRBJ2-1, with TRBD2 identical over 7 bases. V trimming: 0 bases; J trimming: 7 bases; junction bases outside the gene matches: 7. The CDR3 runs 15 residues. From germline, CDR1 is SGHDT and CDR2 YYEEEE. CDR3 sequence: CASSLAGGVRNEQFF. The CDR3 nucleotides read TGTGCCAGCAGCTTGGCGGGGGGAGTAAGGAATGAGCAGTTCTTC.

This chain connects TRBV7-9 to TRBJ2-3, with TRBD1 matching over 8 bases. Trimming removed 5 bases from V and 2 bases from J; junction bases left unmatched: 6. This CDR3 has 15 amino acids. Germline V gene lookup returns CDR1 SEHNR and CDR2 FQNEAQ (reference sequence). CDR3 in DNA: TGTGCCAGCAGCCCACAGGGGGTTTCCACAGATACGCAGTATTTT. As protein: CASSPQGVSTDTQYF.

By share of the sample, this clone is medium-sized. The V call is TRBV14, the J call TRBJ1-2; possibly TRBD1 for D (5 bases). The germline V gene encodes CDR1 SGHDN and CDR2 FVKESK. This CDR3 is 13 amino acids long. V dropped 1 base and J dropped 4 bases, with 7 bases sitting between them. DNA of the CDR3: TGTGCCAGCAGCCAAGGACAGATCTATGGCTACACCTTC. This codes for CASSQGQIYGYTF.

This clone has a single count. The V and J genes are TRBV28 and TRBJ2-5; D might be TRBD1 (6 bases). The CDR3 is 14 amino acids. Trimming removed 5 bases at V and 7 bases at J, with 17 bases between. Germline CDR1 is MDHEN and CDR2 is SYDVKM. In DNA form, the CDR3 reads TGTGCCAGCAGTATGGAAGCGGTAGGGGGGACCCAGTACTTC. Its translation is CASSMEAVGGTQYF. Filled out from reference TRBV28 and TRBJ2-5, the complete variable domain reads DVKVTQSSRYLVKRTGEKVFLECVQDMDHENMFWYRQDPGLGLRLIYFSYDVKMKEKGDIPEGYSVSREKKERFSLILESASTNQTSMYLCASSMEAVGGTQYFGPGTRLLVL.

The chain combines TRBV9 with TRBJ2-3, with 13 bases lining up with TRBD2. The germline gives CDR1 SGDLS, CDR2 YYNGEE. V lost 5 bases and J lost 4; bases outside the gene matches: 4. The CDR3 has 15 amino acids. CDR3 residues: CASSLGTSGADTQYF. The CDR3, as DNA: TGTGCCAGCAGTCTCGGGACTAGCGGGGCAGATACGCAGTATTTT.

The chain is built from TRBV9 and TRBJ2-3; D ambiguous. Trimming pared 0 bases from V and 2 bases from J, leaving 7 bases between. This CDR3 has 14 residues. Germline CDR1 reads SGDLS; CDR2 reads YYNGEE. CDR3 in DNA: TGTGCCAGCAGCGTAGGGGGAAACACAGATACGCAGTATTTT. Residues: CASSVGGNTDTQYF. The full variable domain, rest sourced from reference TRBV9 and TRBJ2-3, is DSGVTQTPKHLITATGQRVTLRCSPRSGDLSVYWYQQSLDQGLQFLIQYYNGEERAKGNILERFSAQQFPDLHSELNLSSLELGDSALYFCASSVGGNTDTQYFGPGTRLTVL.

This clone appeared a few times. The chain couples TRBV3-1 (or the pseudogene TRBV3-2) to TRBJ2-3, with D possibly matching TRBD2 (7 bases). V was clipped by 4 bases and J by 2 bases, with 10 bases between them. This CDR3 contains 14 residues. Germline-derived CDR1 and CDR2 are LGHDT and YNNKEL (reference sequence). CDR3 sequence: CASSLGGATDTQYF. The CDR3 nucleotides read TGTGCCAGCAGCCTTGGGGGGGCCACAGATACGCAGTATTTT.

The chain joins TRBV7-2 to TRBJ1-5; the D is unclear. Trimming stripped 2 bases from V and 1 base from J, with 6 bases between. Germline V gives CDR1 SGHTA, CDR2 FQGNSA. This CDR3 region has 14 residues. CDR3 sequence reads: CASSLLDSNQPQHF. The CDR3 coding sequence is TGTGCCAGCAGCTTACTCGACAGCAATCAGCCCCAGCATTTT.

The chain links TRBV5-1 to TRBJ1-6; unclear D gene. The CDR3 is made up of 15 amino acids. Trimming pared 0 bases from V and 1 base from J, leaving 5 bases between. Germline V gene sequence: CDR1 SGHRS, CDR2 YFSETQ. In nucleotides, the CDR3 is TGCGCCAGCAGCTTGGAAGGGTCCTATAATTCACCCCTCCACTTT. Translated: CASSLEGSYNSPLHF.

J is TRBJ1-6 and V is TRBV9; tentative D call: TRBD1 (6 bases). Germline CDR1 is SGDLS and CDR2 is YYNGEE. The germline V and J ends were trimmed by 7 bases and 13 bases, with 21 bases remaining between them. The CDR3 totals 14 residues. CDR3 coding DNA: TGTGCCAGCGGGGGCGGGACCGCCTTGGGGCCCCTCCACTTT. Translated: CASGGGTALGPLHF. Looking up the rest from reference TRBV9 and TRBJ1-6 gives the full variable domain: DSGVTQTPKHLITATGQRVTLRCSPRSGDLSVYWYQQSLDQGLQFLIQYYNGEERAKGNILERFSAQQFPDLHSELNLSSLELGDSALYFCASGGGTALGPLHFGNGTRLTVT.

This clone counts as medium-sized. This chain connects TRBV5-8 to TRBJ2-5; the D gene is possibly TRBD1 (5 bases). V was pared by 4 bases and J by 0 bases, with 16 bases between. This CDR3 contains 16 residues. The V gene's germline CDR1 is SGHTS and CDR2 YDEGEE. CDR3 residues: CASSSIEPGNQETQYF. The DNA for the CDR3 is TGTGCCAGCAGCAGTATAGAACCAGGGAACCAAGAGACCCAGTACTTC.

The gene calls are TRBV28 and TRBJ1-1; no clear D. V lost 7 bases and J 1 base, leaving 10 bases between the germline ends. Germline assignment: CDR1 MDHEN and CDR2 SYDVKM. The CDR3 has 13 residues. In DNA, the CDR3 is TGTGCCAGCACCCTAGGAGGGAACACTGAAGCTTTCTTT. Residues: CASTLGGNTEAFF.

The chain is built from TRBV3-1 (or the pseudogene TRBV3-2) and TRBJ2-7; D is unresolved. Trimming cost V 0 bases and J 3 bases, with 9 bases left between them. The CDR3 runs 14 residues. Looked up from germline, CDR1 is LGHDT and CDR2 is YNNKEL (reference sequence). CDR3 coding DNA: TGTGCCAGCAGCCAAGATCTCAGGATCTACGAGCAGTACTTC. It codes for CASSQDLRIYEQYF.

V gene TRBV18 combines with J gene TRBJ2-5; TRBD1 might be the D (6 bases). The length of the CDR3 is 15 residues. CDR1 and CDR2 (germline): KGHSH, LQKENI. Trimming shortened V by 1 base and J by 1 base, and 10 bases separated the two germline ends. CDR3 DNA: TGTGCCAGCTCACCACTCGGACAGAGCCAAGAGACCCAGTACTTC. Translating gives CASSPLGQSQETQYF.